Below, 13 T cell receptor beta chains from the same sample are listed, as sequenced in a study of blood T cell repertoires in COVID-19. Profiling relied on immunoSEQ multiplex PCR, and the TCRdb table lists in-frame clones only, not all of them. The table shows 170,000 or so clones, with about 86% occurring only once. Sequencing was carried out using peripheral blood. The source is a middle-aged man with active or convalescent COVID-19.

Concerning this clone itself: Distinct nucleotide sequences in the sample also encode this CDR3. The chain carries TRBV5-1 and TRBJ1-3; D call uncertain. Trimming removed 0 bases from V and 1 base from J, with 5 bases in between. The CDR3 sequence is 14 residues long. CDR1 and CDR2 (germline): SGHRS, YFSETQ. CDR3 residues: CASSLAGSGNTIYF. The DNA for the CDR3 is TGCGCCAGCAGCTTGGCGGGGTCTGGAAACACCATATATTTT.

A few counts support this clone. V usage is TRBV6-5 and J usage is TRBJ1-6, with D perhaps matching TRBD1 (6 bases). Per the germline V gene, CDR1 is MNHEY and CDR2 is SVGAGI. Trimming shortened V by 0 bases and J by 3 bases, and 9 bases separated the two germline ends. The length of the CDR3 is 16 residues. The CDR3 DNA is TGTGCCAGCAGTTACTCCTCGACAGGCTATAATTCACCCCTCCACTTT. It translates to CASSYSSTGYNSPLHF.

There are a few counts of this clone. V is TRBV9 and J is TRBJ1-1, with D unresolved. Trimming removed 0 bases at V and 0 bases at J, with 6 bases between. The length of the CDR3 is 14 residues. CDR1 SGDLS and CDR2 YYNGEE come from the germline V gene. CDR3 coding DNA: TGTGCCAGCAGCGTAGAAGGAGTGAACACTGAAGCTTTCTTT. It specifies CASSVEGVNTEAFF. Full variable domain (missing parts from reference TRBV9 and TRBJ1-1): DSGVTQTPKHLITATGQRVTLRCSPRSGDLSVYWYQQSLDQGLQFLIQYYNGEERAKGNILERFSAQQFPDLHSELNLSSLELGDSALYFCASSVEGVNTEAFFGQGTRLTVV.

The V gene is TRBV19, the J gene TRBJ2-7; possibly TRBD2 for D (5 bases). This CDR3 is built from 14 residues. Trimming cost V 3 bases and J 1 base, with 10 bases left between them. Per germline, CDR1 LNHDA and CDR2 SQIVND (reference sequence). The CDR3 region is CASSMSRESYEQYF. DNA of the CDR3: TGTGCCAGTAGTATGAGTAGGGAGTCCTACGAGCAGTACTTC.

This clone has a handful of counts. J is TRBJ1-6 and V is TRBV19; no reliable D call. The CDR3 loop spans 14 amino acids. Germline values: CDR1 LNHDA, CDR2 SQIVND (reference sequence). The germline V and J ends were trimmed by 5 bases and 14 bases, with 19 bases remaining between them. The CDR3 is CASSEAVGINTLHF. In DNA, the CDR3 is TGTGCCAGTAGTGAGGCGGTCGGGATAAACACCCTCCACTTT.

J is TRBJ2-3 and V is TRBV18, with D tentatively TRBD1 (6 bases). The CDR3 sequence is 14 residues long. V lost 5 bases to trimming and J lost 6 bases, with 15 bases between them. Per the germline V gene, CDR1 is KGHSH and CDR2 is LQKENI. The DNA for the CDR3 is TGTGCCAGCTCATCAGGGACGCAGGGGGATACGCAGTATTTT. It specifies CASSSGTQGDTQYF. Full variable domain (outside the CDR3, taken from reference TRBV18 and TRBJ2-3): NAGVMQNPRHLVRRRGQEARLRCSPMKGHSHVYWYRQLPEEGLKFMVYLQKENIIDESGMPKERFSAEFPKEGPSILRIQQVVRGDSAAYFCASSSGTQGDTQYFGPGTRLTVL.

The chain combines TRBV7-9 with TRBJ1-4, with D possibly TRBD1 on 6 matching bases. V lost 4 bases and J lost 0, with 12 bases in between. The germline gives CDR1 SEHNR, CDR2 FQNEAQ (reference sequence). CDR3 length: 16 residues. The chain's CDR3 is CASSWRQASTNEKLFF. CDR3 nucleotide sequence: TGTGCCAGCAGCTGGCGACAGGCGTCAACTAATGAAAAACTGTTTTTT.

This clone turned up a few times. The chain is built from TRBV28 and TRBJ1-4, with D possibly TRBD1 on 6 matching bases. Germline lookup yields CDR1 MDHEN and CDR2 SYDVKM. The CDR3 loop spans 16 amino acids. Trimming took 6 bases from V and 8 from J, leaving 22 bases between them. The chain's CDR3 is CASRTPRAGGREKLFF. CDR3 DNA sequence: TGTGCCAGCAGAACCCCCCGTGCGGGGGGCAGGGAAAAACTGTTTTTT. Supplemented by reference TRBV28 and TRBJ1-4, the full variable domain reads DVKVTQSSRYLVKRTGEKVFLECVQDMDHENMFWYRQDPGLGLRLIYFSYDVKMKEKGDIPEGYSVSREKKERFSLILESASTNQTSMYLCASRTPRAGGREKLFFGSGTQLSVL.

V and J are TRBV30 and TRBJ1-2, with D unresolved. V gave up 1 base and J gave up 2 bases, with 5 bases separating them. The CDR3 spans 12 residues. Germline loops: CDR1 GTSNPN, CDR2 SVGIG (reference sequence). CDR3 amino acids: CAWSGGNYGYTF. DNA for the CDR3: TGTGCCTGGAGTGGAGGGAACTATGGCTACACCTTC.

CDR3 in amino acids: CASTEGHFNTEAFF. DNA for the CDR3: TGTGCCAGCACCGAAGGACACTTTAACACTGAAGCTTTCTTT. The J gene is TRBJ1-1, the V gene TRBV6-5, with D possibly being TRBD1 (5 bases). The CDR3 runs 14 residues. CDR1 and CDR2 from the germline V gene are MNHEY and SVGAGI. The V gene lost 7 bases and the J gene lost 2 bases, with 14 bases spanning the gap.

There are a few counts of this clone. The chain uses TRBV3-1 (or the pseudogene TRBV3-2) and TRBJ2-7; 8 bases fit TRBD1. The germline V gene encodes CDR1 LGHDT and CDR2 YNNKEL (reference sequence). The trim removed 5 bases at V and 5 bases at J, leaving 8 bases unmatched. CDR3 length: 14 amino acids. This CDR3 is CASSSDRVLHEQYF. The CDR3 DNA follows: TGTGCCAGCAGCTCGGACAGGGTTCTGCACGAGCAGTACTTC.

V is TRBV5-1 and J is TRBJ2-1; 7 bases match TRBD1. The germline V gene encodes CDR1 SGHRS and CDR2 YFSETQ. The CDR3 runs to 17 residues. J lost 5 bases, V lost 0 bases, and 11 bases had no gene match. The chain's CDR3 is CASSLGSTGVRDNEQFF. CDR3 sequence (DNA): TGCGCCAGCAGCTTGGGCAGCACAGGGGTAAGGGACAATGAGCAGTTCTTC.

This clone was found a few times. The CDR3 sequence: CASSPHTGRNTEAFF. DNA of the CDR3: TGCGCCAGCAGCCCGCATACAGGGAGGAACACTGAAGCTTTCTTT. This chain uses TRBV4-3 with TRBJ1-1; possible D gene TRBD1, 6 bases. Trimming removed 4 bases from V and 1 base from J, with 13 bases in between. The germline V gene encodes CDR1 LGHNA and CDR2 YSLEER. The CDR3 totals 15 residues.